These 28 T cell receptor beta chains were sequenced from one sample in a study of CD8+ T cells in alopecia areata. RNA extraction was followed by reverse transcription into cDNA, which acted as the sequencing template. Assay: immunoSEQ multiplex PCR; the TCRdb copy retains only in-frame clones and omits some. The sample holds 65,000 to 95,000 clones, 45% to 60% seen once. The sequenced sample consisted of NKG2D-high CD8+ T cells sorted from blood. The receptors derive from a human donor with alopecia areata.

This clone occurred a few times. The rearrangement joins TRBV9 to TRBJ1-2, with D perhaps TRBD1 (6 bases). Trimming pared 4 bases from V and 5 bases from J, leaving 9 bases between. Germline V gene data show CDR1 as SGDLS and CDR2 as YYNGEE. The CDR3 loop spans 12 amino acids. CDR3 amino acids: CASSSGQYGYTF. Written as DNA, the CDR3 is TGTGCCAGCAGCTCCGGACAGTATGGCTACACCTTC.

About this clone itself: Other DNA sequences of this sample code for an identical CDR3. The rearrangement joins TRBV27 to TRBJ2-7; 10 bases are a match to TRBD1. The CDR3 contains 13 residues. The ends lost 4 bases at V and 8 bases at J; junction bases unmatched: 5. The V gene's germline CDR1 is MNHEY and CDR2 SMNVEV (reference sequence). This chain's CDR3 is CASSSGTGDKQYF. In nucleotides, the CDR3 is TGTGCCAGCAGTTCCGGGACAGGGGACAAGCAGTACTTC.

V usage is TRBV2 and J usage is TRBJ2-1; maybe TRBD2 (6 bases). Trimming removed 6 bases at V and 4 bases at J, with 10 bases between. The CDR3 is 13 residues long. Germline CDR1 reads SNHLY; CDR2 reads FYNNEI. Written as DNA, the CDR3 is TGTGCCAGCAGCGGGGGTGTATACAATGAGCAGTTCTTC. Translated, it gives CASSGGVYNEQFF.

This chain uses TRBV9 with TRBJ1-2; perhaps TRBD1 as D (5 bases). CDR1 SGDLS and CDR2 YYNGEE come from the germline V gene. V gave up 4 bases and J gave up 2 bases, with 12 bases separating them. This CDR3 has 14 amino acids. The CDR3 coding sequence is TGTGCCAGCAGCCACCGGGACGGAAACTATGGCTACACCTTC. Its protein product is CASSHRDGNYGYTF.

Only a few counts were recorded for this clone. This chain uses TRBV5-1 with TRBJ2-1; 8 bases match TRBD2. The germline V gene has CDR1 SGHRS and CDR2 YFSETQ. The CDR3 contains 15 residues. V lost 4 bases and J lost 8; bases outside the gene matches: 11. The CDR3 reads CASSPTGGPQDEQFF. In nucleotides, the CDR3 is TGCGCCAGCAGCCCCACGGGGGGGCCTCAGGATGAGCAGTTCTTC.

This clone has more than one count but fewer than ten. This CDR3 is CASSKGDISGSIPEAFF. CDR3 nucleotide sequence: TGTGCCAGCAGCAAAGGGGACATTTCAGGGTCGATCCCTGAAGCTTTCTTT. J is TRBJ1-1 and V is TRBV21-1; TRBD1 was called by the table and not checked on the DNA. TRBV21-1 is a known pseudogene. The CDR3 is 17 amino acids.

The rearrangement links TRBV4-1 to TRBJ2-1; D possibly corresponds to TRBD1 (6 bases). Germline CDR1 and CDR2: MGHRA and YSYEKL. Between the trimmed V and J ends, which lost 3 bases and 2 bases, there was a span of 11 bases. This CDR3 comprises 15 residues. CDR3 amino acids: CASSQGHLPYNEQFF. In DNA form, the CDR3 reads TGCGCCAGCAGCCAGGGACACCTACCCTACAATGAGCAGTTCTTC.

The chain uses TRBV28 and TRBJ2-7, with 9 nucleotides matching TRBD2. Germline V lookup: CDR1 MDHEN, CDR2 SYDVKM. The CDR3 loop spans 17 amino acids. The V gene end was trimmed by 3 bases and the J gene end by 4 bases; junction bases not matched to a gene: 13. The CDR3 sequence: CASSFVRGREGPYEQYF. CDR3 sequence (DNA): TGTGCCAGCAGTTTCGTACGGGGGCGGGAGGGCCCGTACGAGCAGTACTTC. Based on the CDR3 plus reference TRBV28 and TRBJ2-7, the full variable domain is DVKVTQSSRYLVKRTGEKVFLECVQDMDHENMFWYRQDPGLGLRLIYFSYDVKMKEKGDIPEGYSVSREKKERFSLILESASTNQTSMYLCASSFVRGREGPYEQYFGPGTRLTVT.

This clone was seen more than once but under ten times. The gene calls are TRBV4-3 and TRBJ2-7; 12 bases agree with TRBD2. This CDR3 contains 15 residues. Germline V gene sequence: CDR1 LGHNA, CDR2 YSLEER. V shed 4 bases and J 5 bases; nucleotides not matched to a gene: 6. CDR3 DNA sequence: TGCGCCAGCAGCCTGCTAGCGGGAGGGCCCAACGAGCAGTACTTC. Translated, it gives CASSLLAGGPNEQYF.

This clone has a handful of counts. This chain connects TRBV14 to TRBJ2-5; D not certain. The CDR3 extends over 13 amino acids. Trimming cost V 4 bases and J 0 bases, with 6 bases left between them. The germline V gene encodes CDR1 SGHDN and CDR2 FVKESK. CDR3: CASSPRDQETQYF. The CDR3 DNA reads TGTGCCAGCAGCCCTAGGGACCAAGAGACCCAGTACTTC. The whole variable domain, remainder taken from reference TRBV14 and TRBJ2-5, is EAGVTQFPSHSVIEKGQTVTLRCDPISGHDNLYWYRRVMGKEIKFLLHFVKESKQDESGMPNNRFLAERTGGTYSTLKVQPAELEDSGVYFCASSPRDQETQYFGPGTRLLVL.

The V and J genes are TRBV9 and TRBJ2-7; possibly TRBD1 for D (6 bases). CDR1 is SGDLS, CDR2 YYNGEE, per germline. V lost 0 bases to trimming and J lost 3 bases, with 13 bases between them. The CDR3 runs 15 residues. The CDR3 nucleotides are TGTGCCAGCAGCGTAGGACCGGGACATTTCTACGAGCAGTACTTC. Translating gives CASSVGPGHFYEQYF.

The V gene is TRBV5-1, the J gene TRBJ2-1, with D possibly matching TRBD2 (6 bases). CDR1 is SGHRS and CDR2 is YFSETQ in the germline V gene. V lost 4 bases and J 8 bases, leaving 16 bases between the germline ends. The CDR3 has 14 residues. Here the CDR3 DNA reads TGCGCCAGCAGCCCGGGGGTCCTCGGCTATGAGCAGTTCTTC. It is translated as CASSPGVLGYEQFF.

The chain has TRBV4-1 and TRBJ2-5; no definite D call. CDR1 and CDR2 (germline): MGHRA, YSYEKL. Trimming cost V 1 base and J 1 base, with 7 bases left between them. This CDR3 comprises 14 residues. DNA of the CDR3: TGCGCCAGCAGCCAAGTGCACTTCCAAGAGACCCAGTACTTC. It is translated as CASSQVHFQETQYF.

The V gene is TRBV11-2, the J gene TRBJ2-1; D call uncertain. The germline V gene has CDR1 SGHAT and CDR2 FQNNGV. This CDR3 has 13 residues. Trimming cost V 2 bases and J 0 bases, with 2 bases left between them. The CDR3 loop reads CASSLYSYNEQFF. CDR3 DNA sequence: TGTGCCAGCAGCTTATACTCCTACAATGAGCAGTTCTTC.

Notes on this clone: The same CDR3 can be traced to other DNA sequences in this sample. The chain employs TRBV29-1 and TRBJ2-3; 10 bases align to TRBD1. Unmatched junction bases numbered 4, after V lost 6 bases and J lost 1 base. Per germline, CDR1 SQVTM and CDR2 ANQGSEA. The length of the CDR3 is 14 residues. CDR3 DNA sequence: TGCAGCGTAGCCGGGACAGGGGGCACAGATACGCAGTATTTT. This encodes CSVAGTGGTDTQYF.

The rearrangement uses TRBV29-1 and TRBJ2-7; 8 positions match TRBD2. Trimming removed 2 bases from V and 3 bases from J; junction bases left unmatched: 6. CDR1 is SQVTM and CDR2 is ANQGSEA in the germline V gene. The length of the CDR3 is 14 residues. CDR3 sequence (DNA): TGCAGCGTTGAAACAGCGGGAGTTGACTACGAGCAGTACTTC. This sequence encodes CSVETAGVDYEQYF.

This chain uses TRBV27 with TRBJ1-2; a weak D match, TRBD1 (5 bases). V was pared by 4 bases and J by 6 bases, with 9 bases between. Germline V gene data show CDR1 as MNHEY and CDR2 as SMNVEV (reference sequence). The CDR3 is 12 residues long. This CDR3 is CASSSGGNGYTF. The CDR3 DNA reads TGTGCCAGCAGTTCCGGGGGGAATGGCTACACCTTC.

The V call is TRBV30, the J call TRBJ1-5; D perhaps matches TRBD1 (6 bases). The CDR3 loop spans 13 amino acids. Germline lookup yields CDR1 GTSNPN and CDR2 SVGIG (reference sequence). V dropped 1 base and J dropped 2 bases, with 6 bases sitting between them. CDR3 nucleotides: TGTGCCTGGAGTGAGGGGGGCAATCAGCCCCAGCATTTT. Translation: CAWSEGGNQPQHF.

This clone showed up just a few times. The V and J genes are TRBV29-1 and TRBJ2-2, with D maybe TRBD1 (5 bases). Germline lookup yields CDR1 SQVTM and CDR2 ANQGSEA. The V and J ends lost 3 bases and 4 bases respectively, with 12 bases between them. CDR3 length: 14 amino acids. The CDR3 DNA follows: TGCAGCGTTGAGGCGCAGGGAACCACCGGGGAGCTGTTTTTT. Amino acids: CSVEAQGTTGELFF.

This chain uses TRBV27 with TRBJ2-7, with D perhaps matching TRBD2 (5 bases). The CDR3 is made up of 14 amino acids. V lost 8 bases and J lost 0, with 14 bases in between. Germline CDR1 reads MNHEY; CDR2 reads SMNVEV (reference sequence). CDR3 protein: CASQTRASSYEQYF. The CDR3 bases are TGTGCCAGCCAGACGAGGGCGAGCTCCTACGAGCAGTACTTC.

The gene calls are TRBV14 and TRBJ2-1; D may be TRBD1 or TRBD2 (5 bases each). V was pared by 4 bases and J by 8 bases, with 21 bases between. Germline V gives CDR1 SGHDN, CDR2 FVKESK. CDR3 length equals 16 residues. The DNA of the CDR3 is TGTGCCAGCAGCCTGCTGACTGGGACCTTGCTCGATGAGCAGTTCTTC. It translates to CASSLLTGTLLDEQFF. The whole variable domain, remainder taken from reference TRBV14 and TRBJ2-1, is EAGVTQFPSHSVIEKGQTVTLRCDPISGHDNLYWYRRVMGKEIKFLLHFVKESKQDESGMPNNRFLAERTGGTYSTLKVQPAELEDSGVYFCASSLLTGTLLDEQFFGPGTRLTVL.

The chain couples TRBV5-6 to TRBJ2-7, with D perhaps assigned TRBD1 or TRBD2 (5 bases each). Trimming removed 3 bases at V and 5 bases at J, with 12 bases between. The CDR3 spans 13 residues. Germline V gene data show CDR1 as SGHDT and CDR2 as YYEEEE. CDR3 coding DNA: TGTGCCAGCAGCTGGGGGAGAAGGGACGAGCAGTACTTC. The encoded protein is CASSWGRRDEQYF.

This clone was detected a few times. Likely a read error: the CDR3 ends without its conserved phenylalanine or tryptophan. The DNA is left out, because the CDR3 cannot be placed on it with certainty; the CDR3 is given as TCRdb lists it. The chain couples TRBV9 to TRBJ2-7; no check of the table's D call, TRBD2, against the DNA was made. Both ends counted, the CDR3 spans 9 residues. The germline V gene has CDR1 SGDLS and CDR2 YYNGEE. The CDR3: CASSGRETE.

Here the CDR3 reads CASSAGSNEAETQYF. CDR3 nucleotides: TGTGCCAGCAGTGCTGGTAGTAATGAGGCGGAGACCCAGTACTTC. V usage is TRBV2 and J usage is TRBJ2-5; no firm D call. V shed 4 bases and J shed 5 bases, with 17 bases lying between them. The CDR3 totals 15 residues. Per germline, CDR1 SNHLY and CDR2 FYNNEI.

The chain has TRBV27 and TRBJ2-2; TRBD1 matches 8 bases. J was trimmed by 3 bases and V by 6 bases; bases with no gene match: 12. The germline V gene encodes CDR1 MNHEY and CDR2 SMNVEV (reference sequence). This CDR3 comprises 17 residues. This chain's CDR3 is CASSNGYRGWDTGELFF. The CDR3 DNA reads TGTGCCAGCAGCAACGGATACAGGGGGTGGGACACCGGGGAGCTGTTTTTT.

This chain joins TRBV30 and TRBJ1-1; 8 bases are a match to TRBD1. Trimming took 4 bases from V and 4 from J; bases not matched to a gene: 2. Germline V CDR1 and CDR2: GTSNPN, SVGIG (reference sequence). The CDR3 loop spans 12 amino acids. DNA of the CDR3: TGTGCCTGGACGACAGGGGTCACTGAAGCTTTCTTT. This codes for CAWTTGVTEAFF.

The chain has TRBV19 and TRBJ2-7; D is possibly TRBD1 (6 bases). V shed 2 bases and J shed 4 bases, with 12 bases lying between them. The length of the CDR3 is 14 residues. Germline V gene sequence: CDR1 LNHDA, CDR2 SQIVND (reference sequence). CDR3 sequence (DNA): TGTGCCAGTAGTATACCGGGACAAGCATACGAGCAGTACTTC. Its protein product is CASSIPGQAYEQYF. The full variable domain, completed using reference TRBV19 and TRBJ2-7, is DGGITQSPKYLFRKEGQNVTLSCEQNLNHDAMYWYRQDPGQGLRLIYYSQIVNDFQKGDIAEGYSVSREKKESFPLTVTSAQKNPTAFYLCASSIPGQAYEQYFGPGTRLTVT.

The chain has TRBV30 and TRBJ2-1, with D perhaps TRBD1 (6 bases). Trimming removed 3 bases at V and 3 bases at J, with 15 bases between. There are 15 residues in the CDR3. The germline V gene encodes CDR1 GTSNPN and CDR2 SVGIG (reference sequence). This CDR3 reads CAWREPTGDYNEQFF. CDR3 bases: TGTGCCTGGAGAGAACCGACAGGAGACTACAATGAGCAGTTCTTC.